This TCR beta chain was sequenced for a study of blood T cell repertoires in COVID-19. Looked up from germline, CDR1 is MNHNY and CDR2 is SVGAGI (reference sequence). V was pared by 0 bases and J by 5 bases, with 8 bases between. The CDR3 is made up of 14 amino acids. The protocol was immunoSEQ multiplex PCR, while the TCRdb copy is restricted to in-frame clones and leaves out a portion. The sample contains about 370,000 clones, 80% to 90% of which appear only once. The sequenced sample was PBMCs or T cells enriched from blood (not recorded which). The sequence came from a man aged 18-30 years who had recovered from COVID-19. The chain couples TRBV6-6 to TRBJ1-5; D gene uncertain. The CDR3 here is CASSYSELDQPQHF. For the CDR3, the DNA is TGTGCCAGCAGTTACTCCGAGTTGGATCAGCCCCAGCATTTT.